The text below deals with one TCR beta chain. The antigen remains unidentified. Assay: immunoSEQ multiplex PCR; the TCRdb copy retains only in-frame clones and omits some. The table lists around 46,000 clones, over 60% of them singletons, with roughly 16% in the top ten. Trimming shortened V by 8 bases and J by 0 bases, and 15 bases separated the two germline ends. Per germline, CDR1 MNHEY and CDR2 SVGAGI. The CDR3 covers 15 residues. The data stem from a study of vaccination effects on CD4 cells after COVID-19. Before sequencing took place, the ViraFEST assay used viral peptide pools to expand antigen-specific CD4+ T cells. Following 10 days of culture, CD4+ T cells were isolated. Each person got two doses of an mRNA SARS-CoV-2 vaccine, BNT162b2 or mRNA-1273.

Sample: CD4+ T cells from PBMCs cultured with HCoV-OC43 spike peptides, taken after COVID-19 vaccination. The subset here: HCoV-OC43 spike overlapping peptide pool stimulation. The TCR comes from a human donor who received a COVID-19 vaccine. This chain connects TRBV6-5 to TRBJ2-3, with a weak D call TRBD2 (7 bases). The CDR3 DNA follows: TGTGCCAGCGGGGGGGCGGGAGCTAGCACAGATACGCAGTATTTT. Its protein is CASGGAGASTDTQYF.